Reported below is one T cell receptor beta chain. The antigen is undetermined. The entry originates in a study of naive and memory T cell subsets. Two oligonucleotides, mixed equimolar, formed the beta constant-region primer covering TRBC1 and TRBC2. The ligated cDNA underwent four PCR rounds using SP2 and nested alpha and beta constant-region primers. Via MiXCR, TCRdb re-called the UMI-ligation and nested PCR reads, giving one row per CDR3 protein. The sample holds about 120,000 distinct CDR3 sequences, around a third seen once. Study outcomes and limitations: Over 85% of naive TCR sequences appeared only once, unlike memory subsets.

Separate alpha and beta amplification began at the second PCR step. CD4+ T cell IFNgamma after overnight CMV lysate exposure gave donor CMV status. CD8 T cells were positively selected from what remained after CD4 positive selection. The source material was central memory CD4+ T cells from blood. The clonotype was recovered from a human donor in good health.

DNA for the CDR3: TGTGCCAGCAGCACGACTTACCGGCAAGCGGGAGGACCTAACAATGAGCAGTTCTTC. This sequence encodes CASSTTYRQAGGPNNEQFF. This rearrangement joins TRBV28 to TRBJ2-1, with TRBD2 identical over 9 bases. Germline CDR1 is MDHEN and CDR2 is SYDVKM. After removal of 6 bases from V and 5 bases from J, the junction contained 20 bases not matched to a gene. CDR3 length equals 19 residues.